The following is a TCR beta chain sequence with its context. Additional DNA sequences in this sample encode the identical CDR3. The sample comes from a study of blood T cell repertoires in COVID-19. Study in general: The origin of the acute and convalescent COVID-19 samples was the United States, Italy and Spain.

The CDR3 consists of 14 residues. Trimming took 2 bases from V and 5 from J; bases not matched to a gene: 3. Germline CDR1 SGHRS, CDR2 YFSETQ. TCRdb's copy holds only in-frame clones and misses some; the assay was immunoSEQ multiplex PCR. The data contain a few hundred thousand clones, approximately 91% of them singletons. The J gene is TRBJ2-1, the V gene TRBV5-1; 8 nucleotides agree with TRBD1. The receptor comes from a young woman with COVID-19, enrolled during active disease. The sample taken for sequencing was peripheral blood. CDR3 sequence reads: CASSLGQGHNEQFF. In DNA, the CDR3 is TGCGCCAGCAGCTTAGGACAGGGTCACAATGAGCAGTTCTTC.